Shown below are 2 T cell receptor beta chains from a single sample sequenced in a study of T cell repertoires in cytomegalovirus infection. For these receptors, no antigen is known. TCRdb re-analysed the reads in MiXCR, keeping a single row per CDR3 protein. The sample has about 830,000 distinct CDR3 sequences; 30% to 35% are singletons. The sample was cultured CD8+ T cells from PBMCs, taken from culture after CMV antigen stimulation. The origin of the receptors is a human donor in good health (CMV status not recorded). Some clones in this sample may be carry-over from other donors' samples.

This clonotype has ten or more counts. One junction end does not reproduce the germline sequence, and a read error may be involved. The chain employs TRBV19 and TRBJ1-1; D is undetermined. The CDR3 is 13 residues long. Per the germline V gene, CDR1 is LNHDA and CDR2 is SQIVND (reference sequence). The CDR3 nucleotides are TGTGCCAGCAGTATATCCCTGAACACTGAAGCTTTCTTT. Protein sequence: CASSISLNTEAFF.

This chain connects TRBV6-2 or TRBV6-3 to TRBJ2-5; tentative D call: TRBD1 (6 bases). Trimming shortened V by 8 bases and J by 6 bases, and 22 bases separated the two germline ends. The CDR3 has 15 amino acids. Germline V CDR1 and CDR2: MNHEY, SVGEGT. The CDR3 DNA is TGTGCCAGCCGTTTTAACAGGGTCAGTGAGAAGACCCAGTACTTC. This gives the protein CASRFNRVSEKTQYF.